The text below deals with one T cell receptor (beta chain). Researchers ran the PCR with 60 Vbeta and 13 Jbeta primers. Produced via immunoSEQ multiplex PCR; TCRdb's table is partial and in-frame only. Found here are fewer than 130,000 clones, 60% to 75% of them singletons; the top ten hold 11%. The data originate from a study of cytomegalovirus exposure and HLA in healthy donors. Germline lookup yields CDR1 KGHSH and CDR2 LQKENI. The V and J ends lost 4 bases and 2 bases, in that order; junction bases with no gene match: 6. CDR3 length: 15 residues. This receptor was identified in a man aged 35 to 55 in good health and CMV-seropositive. The chain employs TRBV18 and TRBJ2-7; 9 bases are shared with TRBD1. Sequenced: PBMCs. CDR3 amino acids: CASSQGGTGTYEQYV. The CDR3 region has the DNA TGTGCCAGCTCACAAGGTGGGACAGGGACCTACGAGCAGTACGTC.